Shown below are 27 T cell receptor beta chains from a single sample sequenced in a study of blood T cell repertoires in COVID-19. Libraries were prepared by immunoSEQ multiplex PCR; TCRdb keeps only in-frame clonotypes and omits some of them. The sample holds roughly 90,000 clones, more than 70% seen once. The specimen sequenced was peripheral blood. Receptor source: a human donor in a cohort sampled during active COVID-19.

This clone was counted a single time. The gene calls are TRBV7-6 and TRBJ2-5; 8 nucleotides agree with TRBD1. Losses at the gene ends were 4 bases for V and 9 bases for J; bases not matched to a gene: 13. Germline CDR1 is SGHVS and CDR2 is FNYEAQ. The length of the CDR3 is 15 residues. The CDR3 loop reads CASSSRTGLLEAQYF. CDR3 DNA: TGTGCCAGCAGCTCCCGGACAGGGTTGTTGGAGGCCCAGTACTTC.

This chain joins TRBV28 and TRBJ1-2, with no clear D. The CDR3 is made up of 15 amino acids. Germline values: CDR1 MDHEN, CDR2 SYDVKM. The CDR3 bases are TGTGCTAGTTGGCCCCTGGGTCTTGAGGGAGATGGCTACACCTTC. The encoded protein is CASWPLGLEGDGYTF.

This clone has only one observation. The chain links TRBV5-4 to TRBJ1-1, with a possible D match to TRBD1 (5 bases). V lost 3 bases and J lost 5, with 14 bases in between. The CDR3 runs 14 residues. CDR1 is SGHNT, CDR2 YYREEE, per germline (reference sequence). CDR3 sequence: CASSSGEGRTEAFF. CDR3 in DNA: TGTGCCAGCAGCTCGGGGGAAGGGAGGACTGAAGCTTTCTTT. The whole variable domain, remainder taken from reference TRBV5-4 and TRBJ1-1, is ETGVTQSPTHLIKTRGQQVTLRCSSQSGHNTVSWYQQALGQGPQFIFQYYREEENGRGNFPPRFSGLQFPNYSSELNVNALELDDSALYLCASSSGEGRTEAFFGQGTRLTVV.

The CDR3 loop reads CASGLPTSARGLSYEQYF. CDR3 coding DNA: TGTGCTAGTGGTTTGCCTACATCAGCGCGGGGACTATCCTACGAGCAGTACTTC. J is TRBJ2-7 and V is TRBV12-5; 7 bases align to TRBD2. Germline CDR1 is LGHNT and CDR2 is FRNRAP. This CDR3 region has 18 residues. V shed 2 bases, J shed 1 base, and the junction held 14 bases outside the gene matches. The whole variable domain, remainder taken from reference TRBV12-5 and TRBJ2-7, is DARVTQTPRHKVTEMGQEVTMRCQPILGHNTVFWYRQTMMQGLELLAYFRNRAPLDDSGMPKDRFSAEMPDATLATLKIQPSEPRDSAVYFCASGLPTSARGLSYEQYFGPGTRLTVT.

V and J are TRBV15 and TRBJ2-1; no definite D call. CDR3 length: 16 amino acids. V was pared by 2 bases and J by 0 bases, with 11 bases between. Germline V gene lookup returns CDR1 LNHNV and CDR2 YYDKDF (reference sequence). The CDR3 sequence is CATSRNQRISYNEQFF. The CDR3 bases are TGTGCCACCAGCAGAAACCAGAGGATCTCCTACAATGAGCAGTTCTTC. The complete variable domain, with remaining parts taken from reference TRBV15 and TRBJ2-1, reads DAMVIQNPRYQVTQFGKPVTLSCSQTLNHNVMYWYQQKSSQAPKLLFHYYDKDFNNEADTPDNFQSRRPNTSFCFLDIRSPGLGDTAMYLCATSRNQRISYNEQFFGPGTRLTVL.

The chain carries TRBV5-1 and TRBJ1-1; 8 nucleotides agree with TRBD1. This CDR3 has 14 residues. Germline CDR1 SGHRS, CDR2 YFSETQ. V lost 1 base to trimming and J lost 4 bases; unmatched junction nucleotides: 3. The CDR3 loop is CASSLSGGFTEAFF. CDR3 nucleotide sequence: TGCGCCAGCAGCTTGTCAGGGGGCTTCACTGAAGCTTTCTTT. Full variable domain (missing parts from reference TRBV5-1 and TRBJ1-1): KAGVTQTPRYLIKTRGQQVTLSCSPISGHRSVSWYQQTPGQGLQFLFEYFSETQRNKGNFPGRFSGRQFSNSRSEMNVSTLELGDSALYLCASSLSGGFTEAFFGQGTRLTVV.

The V gene is TRBV10-3, the J gene TRBJ1-1; 7 bases fit TRBD1. This CDR3 contains 16 residues. The germline CDR1 and CDR2 sequences are ENHRY and SYGVKD. The V segment lost 6 bases and the J segment 0 bases; nucleotides outside the gene matches: 10. CDR3: CAISYAPGQMNTEAFF. In DNA form, the CDR3 reads TGTGCCATCAGCTACGCGCCGGGACAGATGAACACTGAAGCTTTCTTT.

The chain uses TRBV6-6 and TRBJ1-5; 11 positions match TRBD1. The CDR3 has 15 amino acids. CDR1 MNHNY and CDR2 SVGAGI come from the germline V gene (reference sequence). The junction had 3 bases not matched to a gene; V was cut back by 6 bases and J by 2 bases. CDR3 coding DNA: TGTGCCAGCAGGGGACAGGGGGTGGGCAATCAGCCCCAGCATTTT. It specifies CASRGQGVGNQPQHF.

The V and J genes are TRBV6-2 or TRBV6-3 and TRBJ2-3; D might be TRBD2 (6 bases). The CDR3 totals 18 residues. Germline CDR1 MNHEY, CDR2 SVGEGT. The V end was cut by 0 bases, the J end by 1 base, with 17 bases between. CDR3 sequence reads: CASSYSPRRGLGTDTQYF. In DNA form, the CDR3 reads TGTGCCAGCAGTTACTCGCCTAGAAGGGGACTTGGCACAGATACGCAGTATTTT.

The chain uses TRBV3-1 (or the pseudogene TRBV3-2) and TRBJ1-6, with D uncertain. V lost 2 bases and J 4 bases, leaving 3 bases between the germline ends. Per germline, CDR1 LGHDT and CDR2 YNNKEL (reference sequence). CDR3 length equals 13 residues. The CDR3 sequence: CASSQQYNSPLHF. CDR3 bases: TGTGCCAGCAGCCAACAGTATAATTCACCCCTCCACTTT.

This rearrangement joins TRBV11-2 to TRBJ1-1, with unresolved D. CDR3 length equals 15 residues. The V end lost 5 bases, the J end lost 4 bases, and 17 bases lay between the germline ends. CDR1 and CDR2 from the germline V gene are SGHAT and FQNNGV. CDR3 nucleotides: TGTGCCAGCAGCAAACAGACATTGGAGGTCACTGAAGCTTTCTTT. Translated, it gives CASSKQTLEVTEAFF.

The chain combines TRBV7-7 with TRBJ2-1, with 13 bases identical to TRBD2. Germline V gene sequence: CDR1 SSHAT, CDR2 FNYEAQ (reference sequence). The CDR3 contains 16 residues. Trimming at V came to 5 bases and at J to 8 bases, leaving 9 bases not matched to a gene. The CDR3 reads CASSLRLAGGQDEQFF. The DNA of the CDR3 is TGTGCCAGCAGCCTCAGACTAGCGGGGGGCCAGGATGAGCAGTTCTTC.

The chain links TRBV18 to TRBJ2-1; D may be TRBD1 (6 bases). There are 13 residues in the CDR3. V dropped 6 bases and J dropped 5 bases, with 11 bases sitting between them. The V gene's germline CDR1 is KGHSH and CDR2 LQKENI. DNA of the CDR3: TGTGCCAGCTCCCCGAGACAGGACAATGAGCAGTTCTTC. Its translation is CASSPRQDNEQFF.

This clone was seen a single time. The V gene is TRBV7-9, the J gene TRBJ2-2; no definite D call. Trimming shortened V by 5 bases and J by 3 bases, and 13 bases separated the two germline ends. Germline CDR1 SEHNR, CDR2 FQNEAQ (reference sequence). The CDR3 consists of 15 residues. The CDR3 nucleotides are TGTGCCAGCAGCCAAACCTGGGCAGACACCGGGGAGCTGTTTTTT. The encoded protein is CASSQTWADTGELFF.

V is TRBV7-9 and J is TRBJ1-1; D is undetermined. V lost 9 bases, J lost 4 bases, and 21 bases lay in between. CDR1 and CDR2 (germline): SEHNR, FQNEAQ (reference sequence). This CDR3 comprises 15 residues. CDR3 sequence: CASYPSGGRITEAFF. The CDR3 DNA sequence: TGTGCCAGTTACCCCTCAGGAGGAAGGATCACTGAAGCTTTCTTT. Drawing the rest from reference TRBV7-9 and TRBJ1-1, the complete variable domain is DTGVSQNPRHKITKRGQNVTFRCDPISEHNRLYWYRQTLGQGPEFLTYFQNEAQLEKSRLLSDRFSAERPKGSFSTLEIQRTEQGDSAMYLCASYPSGGRITEAFFGQGTRLTVV.

The chain couples TRBV10-3 to TRBJ2-3; TRBD2 aligns across 11 bases. Germline loops: CDR1 ENHRY, CDR2 SYGVKD. There are 18 residues in the CDR3. V shed 0 bases, J shed 2 bases, and the junction held 7 bases outside the gene matches. The CDR3 is CAISESGGTSGYTDTQYF. In nucleotides, the CDR3 is TGTGCCATCAGTGAGTCGGGGGGGACTAGCGGATACACAGATACGCAGTATTTT.

The chain links TRBV15 to TRBJ2-2, with D maybe TRBD2 (6 bases). V was cut by 3 bases and J by 5 bases, with 10 bases left in between. The CDR3 contains 14 residues. The germline V gene has CDR1 LNHNV and CDR2 YYDKDF (reference sequence). The CDR3 is CATSRGGFTGELFF. The CDR3 DNA sequence: TGTGCCACCAGCAGGGGGGGATTTACCGGGGAGCTGTTTTTT.

V is TRBV3-1 (or the pseudogene TRBV3-2) and J is TRBJ2-5; weak D call: TRBD1 (5 bases). The CDR3 totals 13 residues. Germline V gives CDR1 LGHDT, CDR2 YNNKEL (reference sequence). V was shortened by 3 bases and J by 4 bases, with 9 bases between the two germline ends. CDR3: CASSQGTGETQYF. In nucleotides, the CDR3 is TGTGCCAGCAGCCAGGGTACAGGAGAGACCCAGTACTTC.

The rearrangement joins TRBV7-2 to TRBJ2-3; a possible D gene is TRBD2 (6 bases). Trimming stripped 5 bases from V and 3 bases from J, with 18 bases between. This CDR3 has 16 residues. CDR1 and CDR2 from the germline V gene are SGHTA and FQGNSA. The DNA of the CDR3 is TGTGCCAGCAGCCCTTTTTACGGGAGAAATACAGATACGCAGTATTTT. This sequence encodes CASSPFYGRNTDTQYF.

Concerning this clone: This sample also contains other DNA sequences that code for the same CDR3. The CDR3 loop reads CASSYSRTGGGYGYTF. The CDR3 DNA follows: TGTGCCAGCAGTTACTCGAGGACAGGGGGCGGCTATGGCTACACCTTC. This chain joins TRBV6-5 and TRBJ1-2; 11 bases align to TRBD1. The germline gives CDR1 MNHEY, CDR2 SVGAGI. CDR3 length: 16 residues. The V segment lost 0 bases and the J segment 4 bases; nucleotides outside the gene matches: 4.

The chain is built from TRBV7-2 and TRBJ2-3; TRBD1 is a possible D gene (6 bases). The CDR3 length is 14 residues. Trimming took off 5 bases at V and 1 base at J, with 10 bases between the two ends. Germline assignment: CDR1 SGHTA and CDR2 FQGNSA. The CDR3 loop is CASSPRQGTDTQYF. The CDR3 DNA is TGTGCCAGCAGCCCAAGACAGGGCACAGATACGCAGTATTTT.

This sequence joins TRBV3-1 (or the pseudogene TRBV3-2) and TRBJ1-1, with a tentative D call TRBD1 (6 bases). With 4 bases removed from V and 5 bases from J, the gap between germline ends came to 17 bases. The germline gives CDR1 LGHDT, CDR2 YNNKEL (reference sequence). CDR3 size: 15 residues. CDR3 nucleotides: TGTGCCAGCAGCCCCGGGCAGGGGTTACGAACTGAAGCTTTCTTT. Translation gives CASSPGQGLRTEAFF.

V gene TRBV7-9 combines with J gene TRBJ2-1, with TRBD2 identical over 8 bases. J lost 3 bases, V lost 7 bases, and 11 bases had no gene match. Germline values: CDR1 SEHNR, CDR2 FQNEAQ (reference sequence). There are 16 residues in the CDR3. CDR3 nucleotide sequence: TGTGCCAGCACCAAATGGGCGGGAGGCTTCTACAATGAGCAGTTCTTC. It translates to CASTKWAGGFYNEQFF.

V usage is TRBV27 and J usage is TRBJ2-3, with TRBD2 identical over 9 bases. Germline values: CDR1 MNHEY, CDR2 SMNVEV (reference sequence). The CDR3 sequence is 15 residues long. Unmatched junction bases numbered 4, after V lost 6 bases and J lost 0 bases. In DNA, the CDR3 is TGTGCCAGCAGGCTAACTAGCGGGAGCACAGATACGCAGTATTTT. Protein: CASRLTSGSTDTQYF.

The chain has TRBV6-5 and TRBJ2-7; 8 nucleotides line up with TRBD2. The CDR3 totals 14 residues. V trimming: 7 bases; J trimming: 1 base; junction bases outside the gene matches: 6. Germline CDR1 and CDR2: MNHEY and SVGAGI. This CDR3 reads CASNFLAGSYEQYF. CDR3 bases: TGTGCCAGCAACTTTTTAGCGGGATCCTACGAGCAGTACTTC.

Only one count was recorded for this clone. This chain links TRBV7-2 with TRBJ1-1, with D perhaps matching TRBD1 (6 bases). The germline V and J ends were trimmed by 5 bases and 4 bases, with 11 bases remaining between them. Per germline, CDR1 SGHTA and CDR2 FQGNSA. The CDR3 covers 13 residues. Here the CDR3 DNA reads TGTGCCAGCAGCCCCCTAGGGGGCACTGAAGCTTTCTTT. Protein: CASSPLGGTEAFF.

The V and J genes are TRBV28 and TRBJ2-4; D not resolved. The V and J ends lost 4 bases and 9 bases respectively, with 10 bases between them. From germline, CDR1 is MDHEN and CDR2 SYDVKM. CDR3 size: 12 residues. Here the CDR3 DNA reads TGTGCCAGCAGTTACCCAACGGGCATTCAGTACTTC. Amino acids: CASSYPTGIQYF.